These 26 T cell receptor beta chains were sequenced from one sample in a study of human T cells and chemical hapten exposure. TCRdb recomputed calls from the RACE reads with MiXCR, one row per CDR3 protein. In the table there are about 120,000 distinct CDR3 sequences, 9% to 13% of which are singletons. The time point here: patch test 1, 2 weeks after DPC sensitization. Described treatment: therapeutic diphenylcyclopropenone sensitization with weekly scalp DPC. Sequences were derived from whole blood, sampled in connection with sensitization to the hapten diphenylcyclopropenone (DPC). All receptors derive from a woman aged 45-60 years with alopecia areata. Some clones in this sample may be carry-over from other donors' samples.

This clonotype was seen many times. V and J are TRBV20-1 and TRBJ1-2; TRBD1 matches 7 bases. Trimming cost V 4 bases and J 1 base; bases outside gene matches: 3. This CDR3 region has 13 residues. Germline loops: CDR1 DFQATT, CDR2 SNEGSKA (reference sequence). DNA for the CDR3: TGCAGTGCTAAATGGGACAGTAACTATGGCTACACCTTC. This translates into CSAKWDSNYGYTF.

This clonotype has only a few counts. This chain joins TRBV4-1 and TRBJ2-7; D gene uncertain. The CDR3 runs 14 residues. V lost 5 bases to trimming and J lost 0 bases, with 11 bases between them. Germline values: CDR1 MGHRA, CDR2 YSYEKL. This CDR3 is CASSDPRSSYEQYF. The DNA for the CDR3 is TGCGCCAGCAGCGATCCCAGGAGCTCCTACGAGCAGTACTTC.

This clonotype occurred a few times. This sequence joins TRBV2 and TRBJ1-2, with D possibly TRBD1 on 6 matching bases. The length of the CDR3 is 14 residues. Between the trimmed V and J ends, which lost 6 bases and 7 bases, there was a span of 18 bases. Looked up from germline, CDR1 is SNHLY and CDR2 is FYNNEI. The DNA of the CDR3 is TGTGCCAGCAGGTTCCAGGGGAACGTGGGTGGCTACACCTTC. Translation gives CASRFQGNVGGYTF.

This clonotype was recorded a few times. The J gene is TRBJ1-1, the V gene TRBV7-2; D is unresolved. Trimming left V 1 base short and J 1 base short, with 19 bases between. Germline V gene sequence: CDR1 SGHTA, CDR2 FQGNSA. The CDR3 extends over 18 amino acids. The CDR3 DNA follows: TGTGCCAGCAGCTTAGTGGACGTGAGCCCCCCTTCGAACACTGAAGCTTTCTTT. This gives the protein CASSLVDVSPPSNTEAFF.

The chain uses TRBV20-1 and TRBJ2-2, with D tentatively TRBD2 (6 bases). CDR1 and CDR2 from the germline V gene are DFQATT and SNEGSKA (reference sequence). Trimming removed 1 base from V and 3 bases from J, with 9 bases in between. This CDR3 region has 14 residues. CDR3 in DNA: TGCAGTGCTAGAGGGGACTCCGACACCGGGGAGCTGTTTTTT. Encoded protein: CSARGDSDTGELFF.

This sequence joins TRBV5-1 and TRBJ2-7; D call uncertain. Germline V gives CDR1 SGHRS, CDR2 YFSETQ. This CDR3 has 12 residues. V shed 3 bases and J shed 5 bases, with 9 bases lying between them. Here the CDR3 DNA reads TGCGCCAGCAGCTATTCACCGGACGAGCAGTACTTC. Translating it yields CASSYSPDEQYF. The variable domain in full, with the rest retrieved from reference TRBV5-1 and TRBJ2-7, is KAGVTQTPRYLIKTRGQQVTLSCSPISGHRSVSWYQQTPGQGLQFLFEYFSETQRNKGNFPGRFSGRQFSNSRSEMNVSTLELGDSALYLCASSYSPDEQYFGPGTRLTVT.

CDR3 in DNA: TGTGCCAGCAGCCGGATGGGGGAAAAAACAGATACGCAGTATTTT. This encodes CASSRMGEKTDTQYF. This chain uses TRBV7-2 with TRBJ2-3; D could derive from TRBD1 or TRBD2 (5 bases each). The CDR3 covers 15 residues. Germline V gives CDR1 SGHTA, CDR2 FQGNSA. The V end lost 5 bases, the J end lost 3 bases, and 15 bases lay between the germline ends.

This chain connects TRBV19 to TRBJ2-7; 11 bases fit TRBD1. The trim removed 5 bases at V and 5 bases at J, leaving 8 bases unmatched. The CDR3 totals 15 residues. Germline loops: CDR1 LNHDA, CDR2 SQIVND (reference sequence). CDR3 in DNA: TGTGCCAGTAGTTCCGGGACAGGGGGTACCCACGAGCAGTACTTC. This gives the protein CASSSGTGGTHEQYF.

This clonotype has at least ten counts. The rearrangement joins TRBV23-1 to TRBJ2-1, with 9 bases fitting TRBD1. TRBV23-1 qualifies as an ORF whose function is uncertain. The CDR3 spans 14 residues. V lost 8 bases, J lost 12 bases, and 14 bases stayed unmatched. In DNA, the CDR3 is TGCGCCAGCCGAGACAGGGGGGACTTACTAGGGCAGTTCTTC. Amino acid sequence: CASRDRGDLLGQFF.

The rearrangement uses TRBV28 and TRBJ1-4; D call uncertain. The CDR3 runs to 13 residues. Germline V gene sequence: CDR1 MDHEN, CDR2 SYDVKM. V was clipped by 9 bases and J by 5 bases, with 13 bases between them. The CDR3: CASLPGGNEKLFF. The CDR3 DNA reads TGTGCCAGTCTACCAGGCGGCAATGAAAAACTGTTTTTT.

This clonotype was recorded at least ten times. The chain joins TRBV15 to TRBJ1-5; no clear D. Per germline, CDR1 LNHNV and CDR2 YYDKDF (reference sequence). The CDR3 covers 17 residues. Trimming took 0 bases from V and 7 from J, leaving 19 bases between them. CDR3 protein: CATSRDSLGRERQPQHF. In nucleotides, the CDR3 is TGTGCCACCAGCAGAGATTCGTTAGGGAGGGAGCGCCAGCCCCAGCATTTT.

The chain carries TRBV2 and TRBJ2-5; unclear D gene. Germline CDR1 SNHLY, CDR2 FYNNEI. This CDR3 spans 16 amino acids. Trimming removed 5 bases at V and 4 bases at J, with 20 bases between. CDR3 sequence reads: CASSFWSGRVAETQYF. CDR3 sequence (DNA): TGTGCCAGCAGTTTTTGGAGTGGCCGCGTGGCAGAGACCCAGTACTTC. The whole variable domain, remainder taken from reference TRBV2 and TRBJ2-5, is EPEVTQTPSHQVTQMGQEVILRCVPISNHLYFYWYRQILGQKVEFLVSFYNNEISEKSEIFDDQFSVERPDGSNFTLKIRSTKLEDSAMYFCASSFWSGRVAETQYFGPGTRLLVL.

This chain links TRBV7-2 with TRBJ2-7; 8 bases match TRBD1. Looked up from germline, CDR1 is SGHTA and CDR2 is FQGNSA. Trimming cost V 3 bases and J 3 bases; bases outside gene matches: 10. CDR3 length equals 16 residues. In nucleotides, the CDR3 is TGTGCCAGCAGCTTGAGTCTCGGGACAGGTCTCTACGAGCAGTACTTC. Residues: CASSLSLGTGLYEQYF.

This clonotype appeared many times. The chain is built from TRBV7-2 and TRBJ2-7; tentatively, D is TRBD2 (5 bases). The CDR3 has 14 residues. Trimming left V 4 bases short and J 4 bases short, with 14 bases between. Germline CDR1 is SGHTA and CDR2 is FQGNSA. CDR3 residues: CASSSVLGMYEQYF. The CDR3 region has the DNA TGTGCCAGCAGCTCCGTACTAGGAATGTACGAGCAGTACTTC.

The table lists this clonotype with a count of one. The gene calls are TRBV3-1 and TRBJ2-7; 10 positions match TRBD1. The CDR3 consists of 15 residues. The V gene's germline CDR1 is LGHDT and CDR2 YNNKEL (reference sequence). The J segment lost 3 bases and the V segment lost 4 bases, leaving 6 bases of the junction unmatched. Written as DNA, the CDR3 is TGTGCCAGCAGCCCAGTAGACAGGGGGCTCTACGAGCAGTACTTC. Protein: CASSPVDRGLYEQYF.

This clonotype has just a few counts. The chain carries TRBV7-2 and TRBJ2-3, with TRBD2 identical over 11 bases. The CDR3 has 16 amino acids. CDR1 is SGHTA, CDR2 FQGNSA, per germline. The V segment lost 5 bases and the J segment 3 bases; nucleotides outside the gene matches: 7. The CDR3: CASSRPTSGDTDTQYF. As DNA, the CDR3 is TGTGCCAGCAGCCGCCCGACTAGCGGGGATACAGATACGCAGTATTTT.

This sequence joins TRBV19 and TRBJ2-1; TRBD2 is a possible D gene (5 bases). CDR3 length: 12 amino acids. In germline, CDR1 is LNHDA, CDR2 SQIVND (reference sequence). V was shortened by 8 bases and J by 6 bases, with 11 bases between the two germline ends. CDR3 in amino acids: CASGQRRNEQFF. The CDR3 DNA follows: TGTGCCAGTGGCCAGCGGCGCAATGAGCAGTTCTTC. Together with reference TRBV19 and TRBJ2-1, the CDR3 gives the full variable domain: DGGITQSPKYLFRKEGQNVTLSCEQNLNHDAMYWYRQDPGQGLRLIYYSQIVNDFQKGDIAEGYSVSREKKESFPLTVTSAQKNPTAFYLCASGQRRNEQFFGPGTRLTVL.

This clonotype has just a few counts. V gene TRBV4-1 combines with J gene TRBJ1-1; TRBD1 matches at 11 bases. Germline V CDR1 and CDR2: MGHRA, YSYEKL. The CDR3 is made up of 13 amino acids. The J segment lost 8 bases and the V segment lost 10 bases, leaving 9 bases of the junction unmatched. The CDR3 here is CATSGQGAGEAFF. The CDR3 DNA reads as TGCGCCACCTCCGGACAGGGGGCGGGAGAAGCTTTCTTT.

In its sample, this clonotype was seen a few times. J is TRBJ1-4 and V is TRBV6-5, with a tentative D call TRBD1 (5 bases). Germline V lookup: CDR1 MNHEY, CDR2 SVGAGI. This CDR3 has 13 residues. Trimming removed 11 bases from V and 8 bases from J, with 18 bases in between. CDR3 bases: TGTGCCGTCTCCAGGGTACGCGAAGAAAAACTGTTTTTT. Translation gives CAVSRVREEKLFF.

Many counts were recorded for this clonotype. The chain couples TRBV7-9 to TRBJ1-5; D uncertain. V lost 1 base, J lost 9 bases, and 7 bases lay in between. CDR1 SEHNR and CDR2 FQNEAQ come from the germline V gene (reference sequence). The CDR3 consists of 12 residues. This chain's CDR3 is CASSLVMGPQHF. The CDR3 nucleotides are TGTGCCAGCAGCTTAGTCATGGGGCCCCAGCATTTT.

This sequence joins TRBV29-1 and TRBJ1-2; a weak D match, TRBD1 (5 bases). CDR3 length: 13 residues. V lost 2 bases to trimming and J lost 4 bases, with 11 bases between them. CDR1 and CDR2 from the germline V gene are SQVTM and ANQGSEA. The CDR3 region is CSVENRRSYGYTF. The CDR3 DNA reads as TGCAGCGTTGAAAACAGGAGATCCTATGGCTACACCTTC.

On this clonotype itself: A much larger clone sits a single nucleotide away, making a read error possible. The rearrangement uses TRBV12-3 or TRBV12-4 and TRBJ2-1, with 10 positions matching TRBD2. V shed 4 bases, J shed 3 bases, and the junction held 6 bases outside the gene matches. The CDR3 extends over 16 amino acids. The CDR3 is CASSSRLAGLYNEQFF. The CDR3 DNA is TGTGCCAGCAGTTCACGACTAGCGGGCCTCTACAATGAGCAGTTCTTC.

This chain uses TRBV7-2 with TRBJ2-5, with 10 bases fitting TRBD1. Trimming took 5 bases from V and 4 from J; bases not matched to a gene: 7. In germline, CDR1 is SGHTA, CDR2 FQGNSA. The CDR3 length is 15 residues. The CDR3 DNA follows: TGTGCCAGCAGCGCCCGACAGGGGGCGAGAGAGACCCAGTACTTC. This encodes CASSARQGARETQYF.

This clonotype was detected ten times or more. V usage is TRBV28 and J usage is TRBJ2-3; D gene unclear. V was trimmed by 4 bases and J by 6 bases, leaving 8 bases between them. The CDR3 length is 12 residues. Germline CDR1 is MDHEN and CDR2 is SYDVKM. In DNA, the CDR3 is TGTGCCAGCAGTTCCAATTGGGATACGCAGTATTTT. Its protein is CASSSNWDTQYF.

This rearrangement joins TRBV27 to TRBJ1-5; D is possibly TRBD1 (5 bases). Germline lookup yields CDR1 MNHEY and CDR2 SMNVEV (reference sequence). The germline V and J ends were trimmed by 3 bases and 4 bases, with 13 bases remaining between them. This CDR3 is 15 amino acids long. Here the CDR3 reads CASSFTRGRNQPQHF. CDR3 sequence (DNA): TGTGCCAGCAGTTTCACTCGGGGCAGAAATCAGCCCCAGCATTTT.

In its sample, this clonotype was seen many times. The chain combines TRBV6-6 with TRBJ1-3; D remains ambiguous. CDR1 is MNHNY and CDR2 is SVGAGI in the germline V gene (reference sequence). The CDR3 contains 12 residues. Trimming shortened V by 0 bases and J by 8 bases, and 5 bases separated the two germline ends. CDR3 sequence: CASSYSGDTIYF. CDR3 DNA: TGTGCCAGCAGTTACTCCGGAGACACCATATATTTT.